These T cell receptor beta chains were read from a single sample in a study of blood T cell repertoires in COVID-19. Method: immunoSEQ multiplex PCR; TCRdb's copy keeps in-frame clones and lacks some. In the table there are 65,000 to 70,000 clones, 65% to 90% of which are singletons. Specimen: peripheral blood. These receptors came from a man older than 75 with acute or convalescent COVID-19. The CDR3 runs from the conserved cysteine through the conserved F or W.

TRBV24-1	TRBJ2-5	CATSDVAGGKVETQYF
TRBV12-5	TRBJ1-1	CASGPRDTEAFF
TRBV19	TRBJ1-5	CASSIGQVASQPQHF
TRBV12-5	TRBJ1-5	CASGLTRDQPQHF
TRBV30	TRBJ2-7	CAWKYGAGTYEQYF
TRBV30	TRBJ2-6	CACPSQSGANVLTF
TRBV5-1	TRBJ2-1	CASSLGLGATSGRDNEQFF
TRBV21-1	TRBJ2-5	CASSKVDRAETQYF
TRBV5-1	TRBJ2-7	CASSGGTGSEQYF
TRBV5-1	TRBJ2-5	CASSLETRGETQYF
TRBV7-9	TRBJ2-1	CASKRQGGYAGGSYNEQFF
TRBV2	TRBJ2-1	CASSQHLLAGVGNEQFF